This record looks at one TCR beta chain sequence and its context. CDR1 and CDR2 (germline): SGHRS, YFSETQ. This CDR3 region has 15 residues. The data were taken from a study of monozygotic twins with inflammatory bowel disease. TCRdb re-analyzed the 5' RACE reads; it lists each CDR3 protein once, without DNA. This sample lists 150,000 to 200,000 distinct CDR3 sequences; its ten largest clones have roughly 2.4%. This sequence joins TRBV5-1 and TRBJ2-1; no DNA is available, so the TRBD1 call from TCRdb remains unchecked. The receptor comes from a human donor with ulcerative colitis or Crohn's disease, or a healthy co-twin of an affected twin (not recorded which). The sequencing input was blood. This CDR3 reads CASSSGQIGYNEQFF.